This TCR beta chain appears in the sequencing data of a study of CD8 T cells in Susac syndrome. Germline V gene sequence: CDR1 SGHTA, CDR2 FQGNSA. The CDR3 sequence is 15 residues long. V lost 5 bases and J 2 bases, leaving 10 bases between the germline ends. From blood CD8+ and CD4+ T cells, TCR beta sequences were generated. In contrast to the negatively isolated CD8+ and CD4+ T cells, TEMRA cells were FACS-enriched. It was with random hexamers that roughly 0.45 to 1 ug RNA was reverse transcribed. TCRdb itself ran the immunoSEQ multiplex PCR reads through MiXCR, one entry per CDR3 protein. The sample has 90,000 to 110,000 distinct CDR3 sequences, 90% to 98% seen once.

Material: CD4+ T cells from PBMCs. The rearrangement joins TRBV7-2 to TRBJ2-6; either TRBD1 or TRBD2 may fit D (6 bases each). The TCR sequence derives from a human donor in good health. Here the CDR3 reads CASSPRGAGANVLTF. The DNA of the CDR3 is TGTGCCAGCAGCCCGAGGGGGGCTGGGGCCAACGTCCTGACTTTC.